This record concerns one TCR beta chain sequence. These data originate in a study of blood T cell repertoires in COVID-19. Study-level background: T cells, B-cell-depleted T cells, or PBMCs supplied cDNA or gDNA.

This CDR3 is 13 amino acids long. The V segment lost 5 bases and the J segment 6 bases; nucleotides outside the gene matches: 6. Measured with immunoSEQ multiplex PCR; TCRdb has only the in-frame clones, and not every one. The sample includes 200,000 to 250,000 clones, approximately 90% of them seen just once. Cohorts were assigned according to the clinical history that participants reported. The origin of this receptor is a woman between 40 and 50 years old with acute COVID-19. The chain employs TRBV12-3 or TRBV12-4 and TRBJ1-1; 7 bases are a match to TRBD1. What was sequenced was PBMCs or T cells enriched from blood (not recorded which). The CDR3 loop is CASSTQGIPEAFF. CDR3 sequence (DNA): TGTGCCAGCAGTACACAGGGGATCCCTGAAGCTTTCTTT.